This T cell receptor beta chain was sequenced for a study of regulatory T cells in long-lasting Graves disease. As for time point: newly diagnosed GD, antithyroid drugs for less than 3 months. PBMC RNA was the source of the TCR library. For TCR beta, libraries came from iRepertoire HTBI primers and Arm-PCR of CDR3 regions. TCRdb analysed the multiplex PCR reads with MiXCR anew, one entry per CDR3 protein. The sample has some 450,000 distinct CDR3 sequences; around 17% are singletons. This CDR3 has 15 amino acids. Germline V lookup: CDR1 DFQATT, CDR2 SNEGSKA (reference sequence). Trimming cost V 5 bases and J 7 bases; bases outside gene matches: 10. The sample also formed part of further work on T cells in Graves' hyperthyroidism and ophthalmopathy.

This TCR was sampled from a woman aged 25 to 45 with Graves disease. The chain carries TRBV20-1 and TRBJ2-1, with TRBD2 matching over 11 bases. Sequenced here: peripheral blood mononuclear cells (PBMCs), sampled at new diagnosis, from a patient treated with antithyroid drugs. The CDR3 protein is CSACESLAGGNEQFF. CDR3 nucleotides: TGCAGTGCTTGCGAATCCCTAGCGGGAGGTAATGAGCAGTTCTTC.